The next 23 T cell receptor beta chains were all read from a single sample in a study of shared clonotypes between healthy human individuals. The repertoire was sequenced with immunoSEQ multiplex PCR; TCRdb's copy has only in-frame clones and lacks some. The sample records about 2.4 million clones, over 85% being singletons. The sequencing input was naive CD4+ T cells from PBMCs. The subset here: CD45RA+ positively selected. These receptors came from a young man in good health. Some clones in this sample may be carry-over from other donors' samples.

This rearrangement joins TRBV19 to TRBJ1-6; D is ambiguous. Germline CDR1 LNHDA, CDR2 SQIVND (reference sequence). V dropped 11 bases and J dropped 7 bases, with 15 bases sitting between them. CDR3 length: 13 residues. CDR3 DNA: TGTGCCCGCCTCGGACGGGAAAATTCACCCCTCCACTTT. It yields the protein CARLGRENSPLHF.

The V and J genes are TRBV29-1 and TRBJ2-1; TRBD2 aligns across 8 bases. Germline-derived CDR1 and CDR2 are SQVTM and ANQGSEA. The CDR3 covers 12 residues. Unmatched junction bases numbered 4, after V lost 4 bases and J lost 8 bases. The CDR3 sequence is CSVGREVDEQFF. As DNA, the CDR3 is TGCAGCGTTGGGCGGGAGGTCGATGAGCAGTTCTTC.

The chain links TRBV5-4 to TRBJ2-2, with 7 bases lining up with TRBD2. The CDR3 extends over 18 amino acids. After removal of 3 bases from V and 0 bases from J, the junction contained 11 bases not matched to a gene. The germline CDR1 and CDR2 sequences are SGHNT and YYREEE (reference sequence). CDR3 protein: CASSSRAGDFANTGELFF. CDR3 coding DNA: TGTGCCAGCAGCTCAAGGGCGGGGGATTTCGCGAACACCGGGGAGCTGTTTTTT.

V gene TRBV11-3 combines with J gene TRBJ1-5; D is perhaps TRBD1 (6 bases). This CDR3 is 17 amino acids long. Germline assignment: CDR1 SGHNT and CDR2 YENEEA. V dropped 5 bases and J dropped 1 base, with 18 bases sitting between them. The CDR3 here is CASSPRGGGESNQPQHF. The CDR3 DNA reads as TGTGCCAGCAGCCCACGGGGAGGGGGAGAGAGCAATCAGCCCCAGCATTTT.

The gene calls are TRBV29-1 and TRBJ2-7; no definite D call. V lost 8 bases and J lost 1, with 12 bases in between. The CDR3 loop spans 12 amino acids. Germline values: CDR1 SQVTM, CDR2 ANQGSEA. CDR3: CSSRGPSYEQYF. The CDR3 DNA reads TGCAGCTCCAGAGGCCCGTCCTACGAGCAGTACTTC.

The chain uses TRBV6-6 and TRBJ1-1; D might be TRBD1 (6 bases). With 6 bases removed from V and 8 bases from J, the gap between germline ends came to 16 bases. This CDR3 region has 13 residues. Germline loops: CDR1 MNHNY, CDR2 SVGAGI (reference sequence). CDR3 coding DNA: TGTGCCAGCAGGGCCCGGGACACGAAAGAAGCTTTCTTT. This gives the protein CASRARDTKEAFF.

The CDR3 DNA reads as TGTGCCACCAGCAGAGATGGGGCAGACACAGATACGCAGTATTTT. Translation gives CATSRDGADTDTQYF. The chain carries TRBV15 and TRBJ2-3; tentative D call: TRBD1 (5 bases). CDR3 size: 15 residues. The V and J ends lost 0 bases and 2 bases respectively, with 9 bases between them. Germline CDR1 LNHNV, CDR2 YYDKDF (reference sequence).

Notes on this clone: Other nucleotide sequences from this sample produce the same CDR3. The chain has TRBV28 and TRBJ1-2, with unresolved D. V was pared by 2 bases and J by 2 bases, with 9 bases between. In germline, CDR1 is MDHEN, CDR2 SYDVKM. This CDR3 is 14 amino acids long. CDR3 in amino acids: CASSLTGLNYGYTF. The CDR3 nucleotides read TGTGCCAGCAGTTTAACTGGGTTGAACTATGGCTACACCTTC.

This chain joins TRBV4-1 and TRBJ2-1, with TRBD1 matching 11 bases. Germline V gene data show CDR1 as MGHRA and CDR2 as YSYEKL. This CDR3 has 15 residues. V dropped 4 bases and J dropped 7; count of bases not matched to a gene: 6. DNA of the CDR3: TGCGCCAGCAGCCTACGGACAGGGGGCGGGAATGAGCAGTTCTTC. This sequence encodes CASSLRTGGGNEQFF.

This clone is a singleton in its sample. This chain connects TRBV28 to TRBJ2-1; 8 nucleotides line up with TRBD1. The CDR3 totals 14 residues. Germline lookup yields CDR1 MDHEN and CDR2 SYDVKM. The V and J ends lost 2 bases and 13 bases, in that order; junction bases with no gene match: 10. CDR3: CASSLPGTGQYQFF. CDR3 coding DNA: TGTGCCAGCAGTTTACCTGGGACAGGTCAATACCAGTTCTTC. Complete variable domain (other parts from reference TRBV28 and TRBJ2-1): DVKVTQSSRYLVKRTGEKVFLECVQDMDHENMFWYRQDPGLGLRLIYFSYDVKMKEKGDIPEGYSVSREKKERFSLILESASTNQTSMYLCASSLPGTGQYQFFGPGTRLTVL.

This chain connects TRBV12-5 to TRBJ2-1, with 11 positions matching TRBD2. CDR3 length: 15 residues. The germline CDR1 and CDR2 sequences are LGHNT and FRNRAP. V trimming: 6 bases; J trimming: 7 bases; junction bases outside the gene matches: 8. As DNA, the CDR3 is TGTGCTAGTGGGCTCACTAGCGGGAGTCCAAATGAGCAGTTCTTC. Encoded protein: CASGLTSGSPNEQFF.

The chain employs TRBV7-3 and TRBJ2-7, with 8 bases fitting TRBD2. CDR3 length: 15 residues. Germline values: CDR1 SGHTA, CDR2 FQGTGA. Germline trimming cut 1 base from V and 7 bases from J; bases unmatched to any gene: 9. CDR3: CASSLIPAGVGEQYF. The CDR3 DNA sequence: TGTGCCAGCAGCTTAATTCCAGCGGGAGTGGGGGAGCAGTACTTC. Combining the CDR3 with reference TRBV7-3 and TRBJ2-7 gives the whole variable domain GAGVSQTPSNKVTEKGKYVELRCDPISGHTALYWYRQSLGQGPEFLIYFQGTGAADDSGLPNDRFFAVRPEGSVSTLKIQRTERGDSAVYLCASSLIPAGVGEQYFGPGTRLTVT.

The gene calls are TRBV28 and TRBJ2-1, with D perhaps given as TRBD1 or TRBD2 (5 bases each). Germline loops: CDR1 MDHEN, CDR2 SYDVKM. This CDR3 has 15 amino acids. V lost 5 bases and J lost 4, with 15 bases in between. The CDR3 nucleotides read TGTGCCAGCAGTACACGGGACCCCCGTTACAATGAGCAGTTCTTC. It specifies CASSTRDPRYNEQFF.

The chain joins TRBV19 to TRBJ1-1; no definite D call. With 4 bases removed from V and 1 base from J, the gap between germline ends came to 7 bases. There are 13 residues in the CDR3. Germline CDR1 LNHDA, CDR2 SQIVND (reference sequence). The CDR3 DNA reads TGTGCCAGTAGTACATGGGAGAACACTGAAGCTTTCTTT. It codes for CASSTWENTEAFF. Looking up the rest from reference TRBV19 and TRBJ1-1 gives the full variable domain: DGGITQSPKYLFRKEGQNVTLSCEQNLNHDAMYWYRQDPGQGLRLIYYSQIVNDFQKGDIAEGYSVSREKKESFPLTVTSAQKNPTAFYLCASSTWENTEAFFGQGTRLTVV.

V usage is TRBV28 and J usage is TRBJ1-2; tentative D call: TRBD1 (6 bases). Germline V lookup: CDR1 MDHEN, CDR2 SYDVKM. Trimming shortened V by 3 bases and J by 5 bases, and 13 bases separated the two germline ends. This CDR3 comprises 14 residues. The CDR3 DNA reads as TGTGCCAGCAGTTTTAGGGGGGGCGAATATGGCTACACCTTC. Translated: CASSFRGGEYGYTF.

The gene calls are TRBV5-1 and TRBJ2-5, with unresolved D. Germline assignment: CDR1 SGHRS and CDR2 YFSETQ. The CDR3 has 13 residues. Trimming took off 4 bases at V and 7 bases at J, with 14 bases between the two ends. CDR3 nucleotides: TGCGCCAGCAGCCGAAATCCCATGGGGACCCAGTACTTC. Protein sequence: CASSRNPMGTQYF. Based on the CDR3 plus reference TRBV5-1 and TRBJ2-5, the full variable domain is KAGVTQTPRYLIKTRGQQVTLSCSPISGHRSVSWYQQTPGQGLQFLFEYFSETQRNKGNFPGRFSGRQFSNSRSEMNVSTLELGDSALYLCASSRNPMGTQYFGPGTRLLVL.

This chain joins TRBV29-1 and TRBJ1-5; possible D gene TRBD1, 5 bases. CDR1 is SQVTM and CDR2 is ANQGSEA in the germline V gene. The CDR3 covers 12 residues. V was shortened by 6 bases and J by 8 bases, with 14 bases between the two germline ends. The CDR3 is CSVGGLGEPQHF. In DNA form, the CDR3 reads TGCAGCGTCGGGGGACTGGGTGAGCCCCAGCATTTT. The whole variable domain, filled in from reference TRBV29-1 and TRBJ1-5, reads SAVISQKPSRDICQRGTSLTIQCQVDSQVTMMFWYRQQPGQSLTLIATANQGSEATYESGFVIDKFPISRPNLTFSTLTVSNMSPEDSSIYLCSVGGLGEPQHFGDGTRLSIL.

There are a few counts of this clone. This chain links TRBV6-5 with TRBJ1-1; no firm D call. V was clipped by 8 bases and J by 3 bases, with 7 bases between them. Per the germline V gene, CDR1 is MNHEY and CDR2 is SVGAGI. The CDR3 sequence is 11 residues long. The CDR3 DNA sequence: TGTGCCAGCTGGGGATACACTGAAGCTTTCTTT. Its translation is CASWGYTEAFF.

This rearrangement joins TRBV5-1 to TRBJ1-1; 9 positions match TRBD1. In germline, CDR1 is SGHRS, CDR2 YFSETQ. This CDR3 has 17 residues. J lost 2 bases, V lost 2 bases, and 10 bases had no gene match. CDR3 region: CASSFKPQGAGNTEAFF. CDR3 coding DNA: TGCGCCAGCAGCTTCAAGCCACAGGGGGCAGGTAACACTGAAGCTTTCTTT.

V and J are TRBV15 and TRBJ2-6, with unresolved D. In germline, CDR1 is LNHNV, CDR2 YYDKDF (reference sequence). The length of the CDR3 is 19 residues. The ends were cut back, 1 base at V and 1 base at J, with 17 bases in the middle. The chain's CDR3 is CATSRGWNLAGSGANVLTF. CDR3 bases: TGTGCCACCAGCAGAGGTTGGAATCTCGCCGGATCTGGGGCCAACGTCCTGACTTTC.

The rearrangement uses TRBV19 and TRBJ2-1, with D hard to call. This CDR3 contains 17 residues. CDR1 and CDR2 (germline): LNHDA, SQIVND (reference sequence). The V end was cut by 4 bases, the J end by 3 bases, with 19 bases between. CDR3 sequence reads: CASSTPPQGLLYNEQFF. The CDR3 coding sequence is TGTGCCAGTAGTACGCCGCCACAAGGCCTTCTCTACAATGAGCAGTTCTTC.

The chain links TRBV7-9 to TRBJ2-5; D possibly matches TRBD1 or TRBD2 (6 bases each). V was pared by 3 bases and J by 5 bases, with 10 bases between. The CDR3 consists of 13 residues. CDR1 and CDR2 (germline): SEHNR, FQNEAQ (reference sequence). CDR3 bases: TGTGCCAGCAGCTTTCGAGGGGGGGAGACCCAGTACTTC. This encodes CASSFRGGETQYF.

V is TRBV7-2 and J is TRBJ2-1; D might be TRBD1 (6 bases). V dropped 4 bases and J dropped 10 bases, with 11 bases sitting between them. CDR3 length: 12 amino acids. The germline CDR1 and CDR2 sequences are SGHTA and FQGNSA. The CDR3 DNA reads TGTGCCAGCAGCTCCCCTGGGGGCGAGCAGTTCTTC. Its protein is CASSSPGGEQFF.